Reported below is one T cell receptor beta chain. The sample belongs to a study of blood T cell repertoires in COVID-19. Study processing details: The authors estimated nucleated cell counts from reference gene primer amplification. Some clones are missing from TCRdb's copy, which holds only in-frame ones; the method was immunoSEQ multiplex PCR. V and J calls and clone size come straight from that table; D and trimming were deduced from the DNA. The sample lists about 330,000 clones, more than 75% occurring once. The CDR3 is made up of 19 amino acids. The V end was cut by 0 bases, the J end by 0 bases, with 19 bases between. The V gene's germline CDR1 is SGHRS and CDR2 YFSETQ.

The chain combines TRBV5-1 with TRBJ2-1; no firm D call. Input material: peripheral blood. The TCR originated in a woman between 45 and 65 years old with active or convalescent COVID-19. This CDR3 reads CASSLGISAAKSSYNEQFF. Written as DNA, the CDR3 is TGCGCCAGCAGCTTGGGAATAAGCGCGGCAAAATCCTCCTACAATGAGCAGTTCTTC.